The 30 T cell receptor beta chains listed next were all sequenced from one sample in a study of monozygotic twins with inflammatory bowel disease. For each CDR3 protein, TCRdb gives one entry from its re-call of the 5' RACE reads, without DNA. This repertoire comprises hundreds of thousands of distinct CDR3 sequences; its ten largest clones make up 2.4%. Input material: blood. The receptors were gathered from a human donor with ulcerative colitis or Crohn's disease, or a healthy co-twin of an affected twin (not recorded which).

The rearrangement joins TRBV2 to TRBJ1-2. Germline assignment: CDR1 SNHLY and CDR2 FYNNEI. The CDR3 has 13 residues. The CDR3 reads CASSEEAVYGYTF. Drawing the rest from reference TRBV2 and TRBJ1-2, the complete variable domain is EPEVTQTPSHQVTQMGQEVILRCVPISNHLYFYWYRQILGQKVEFLVSFYNNEISEKSEIFDDQFSVERPDGSNFTLKIRSTKLEDSAMYFCASSEEAVYGYTFGSGTRLTVV.

This chain uses TRBV12-3 or TRBV12-4 with TRBJ2-3; TCRdb gives TRBD1 as the D gene, but with no DNA this cannot be confirmed. This CDR3 comprises 12 residues. The CDR3 spells CASSLDSYTQYF.

The rearrangement uses TRBV7-2 and TRBJ1-6; TCRdb selects TRBD1, and the lack of DNA leaves this call unchecked. Germline CDR1 reads SGHTA; CDR2 reads FQGNSA. The CDR3 sequence is 16 residues long. CDR3 sequence: CASSLQGSTLNSPLHF.

This chain links TRBV7-2 with TRBJ2-3; TCRdb indicates TRBD1, and absent DNA this call remains unverified. This CDR3 has 16 residues. In germline, CDR1 is SGHTA, CDR2 FQGNSA. The CDR3 sequence: CASSLSGGGTTDTQYF.

The chain has TRBV20-1 and TRBJ2-1; the TRBD2 assignment by TCRdb is unverifiable without DNA. Germline V lookup: CDR1 DFQATT, CDR2 SNEGSKA (reference sequence). The CDR3 is made up of 15 amino acids. The CDR3 loop reads CSATSSGYPYNEQFF.

The J gene is TRBJ1-2, the V gene TRBV7-2. Germline V gives CDR1 SGHTA, CDR2 FQGNSA. The CDR3 runs to 14 residues. CDR3 amino acids: CASSLVQLTDGYTF.

CDR3 amino acids: CASSPRTDNTEAFF. The chain links TRBV5-1 to TRBJ1-1; TCRdb's D call, TRBD1, is unchecked because there is no DNA. The CDR3 loop spans 14 amino acids. The germline V gene encodes CDR1 SGHRS and CDR2 YFSETQ.

The V call is TRBV5-1, the J call TRBJ2-1; TCRdb outputs TRBD1, but without DNA this stays unchecked. CDR1 SGHRS and CDR2 YFSETQ come from the germline V gene. This CDR3 comprises 15 residues. The CDR3 is CASSLGQGNGNEQFF.

The gene calls are TRBV6-1 and TRBJ1-1. Germline V lookup: CDR1 MNHNS, CDR2 SASEGT. The CDR3 is 13 residues long. CDR3 sequence: CASRKHPNTEAFF.

The chain is built from TRBV12-3 or TRBV12-4 and TRBJ1-3; TCRdb's D call, TRBD1, is unchecked because there is no DNA. The CDR3 is 18 residues long. The CDR3 spells CASGRGSGTGFSGNTIYF.

The chain combines TRBV5-1 with TRBJ2-1; TCRdb's D gene call, TRBD1, goes unchecked for lack of DNA. The CDR3 is 13 amino acids. CDR1 is SGHRS, CDR2 YFSETQ, per germline. The CDR3 reads CASGLGAHNEQFF.

The V and J genes are TRBV5-1 and TRBJ1-1; TCRdb reports TRBD1, a call that lacks DNA to check it against. Germline V lookup: CDR1 SGHRS, CDR2 YFSETQ. The CDR3 is 18 residues long. The CDR3 loop reads CASSLAPGQGRGRTEAFF.

CDR3 protein: CASSPDSYNEQFF. V usage is TRBV18 and J usage is TRBJ2-1. Germline V gene sequence: CDR1 KGHSH, CDR2 LQKENI. CDR3 length: 13 amino acids. Complete variable domain (other parts from reference TRBV18 and TRBJ2-1): NAGVMQNPRHLVRRRGQEARLRCSPMKGHSHVYWYRQLPEEGLKFMVYLQKENIIDESGMPKERFSAEFPKEGPSILRIQQVVRGDSAAYFCASSPDSYNEQFFGPGTRLTVL.

The chain joins TRBV19 to TRBJ2-2. Germline V lookup: CDR1 LNHDA, CDR2 SQIVND (reference sequence). The length of the CDR3 is 12 residues. The CDR3 reads CASQDNTGELFF.

The V call is TRBV20-1, the J call TRBJ2-1; no DNA is available, so the TRBD2 call from TCRdb remains unchecked. Germline values: CDR1 DFQATT, CDR2 SNEGSKA (reference sequence). The CDR3 consists of 15 residues. The CDR3 protein is CSASSGTSGNNEQFF.

The rearrangement links TRBV29-1 to TRBJ2-1; TCRdb gives TRBD2 as the D gene, but with no DNA this cannot be confirmed. Germline V CDR1 and CDR2: SQVTM, ANQGSEA. The CDR3 runs to 13 residues. CDR3 loop: CSVEGVVGNEQFF.

The V gene is TRBV12-3 or TRBV12-4, the J gene TRBJ2-5. This CDR3 contains 11 residues. The CDR3 reads CASSTEETQYF.

The chain joins TRBV7-6 to TRBJ2-1. Looked up from germline, CDR1 is SGHVS and CDR2 is FNYEAQ. The CDR3 runs 15 residues. CDR3 residues: CASSRSASSYNEQFF.

The gene calls are TRBV5-6 and TRBJ2-1; absent DNA, TCRdb's TRBD1 call cannot be checked. Per the germline V gene, CDR1 is SGHDT and CDR2 is YYEEEE. The CDR3 contains 15 residues. The CDR3 sequence: CASSLRVSSYNEQFF. Using reference TRBV5-6 and TRBJ2-1 for the parts outside the CDR3, the full variable domain is DAGVTQSPTHLIKTRGQQVTLRCSPKSGHDTVSWYQQALGQGPQFIFQYYEEEERQRGNFPDRFSGHQFPNYSSELNVNALLLGDSALYLCASSLRVSSYNEQFFGPGTRLTVL.

The chain couples TRBV6-2 or TRBV6-3 to TRBJ2-3. CDR3 size: 12 residues. Per germline, CDR1 MNHEY and CDR2 SVGEGT. The CDR3 loop reads CATLASTDTQYF.

The chain joins TRBV5-1 to TRBJ1-1; the TCRdb D gene call, TRBD1, has no DNA to confirm it. This CDR3 is built from 19 residues. The V gene's germline CDR1 is SGHRS and CDR2 YFSETQ. CDR3 sequence: CASRRSSGQGAVQDTEAFF.

The rearrangement uses TRBV5-1 and TRBJ2-6; the TRBD1 assignment by TCRdb is unverifiable without DNA. This CDR3 is 17 amino acids long. In germline, CDR1 is SGHRS, CDR2 YFSETQ. CDR3 protein: CASSLTGPGTGANVLTF. Supplemented by reference TRBV5-1 and TRBJ2-6, the full variable domain reads KAGVTQTPRYLIKTRGQQVTLSCSPISGHRSVSWYQQTPGQGLQFLFEYFSETQRNKGNFPGRFSGRQFSNSRSEMNVSTLELGDSALYLCASSLTGPGTGANVLTFGAGSRLTVL.

The rearrangement joins TRBV30 to TRBJ2-1; lacking DNA, the TRBD1 call made by TCRdb goes unchecked. The CDR3 length is 16 residues. CDR1 and CDR2 from the germline V gene are GTSNPN and SVGIG (reference sequence). The CDR3 sequence: CAWSVQRQGLYNEQFF.

The rearrangement joins TRBV5-1 to TRBJ2-7; the D gene TCRdb calls, TRBD2, cannot be checked with no DNA. The CDR3 runs 16 residues. Per germline, CDR1 SGHRS and CDR2 YFSETQ. CDR3 loop: CASSPGGAGDGYEQYF. The variable domain in full, completed from reference TRBV5-1 and TRBJ2-7, reads KAGVTQTPRYLIKTRGQQVTLSCSPISGHRSVSWYQQTPGQGLQFLFEYFSETQRNKGNFPGRFSGRQFSNSRSEMNVSTLELGDSALYLCASSPGGAGDGYEQYFGPGTRLTVT.

The genes are TRBV4-2 and TRBJ2-1; the D call of TRBD2 rests on TCRdb alone, since no DNA is present to check it. The germline CDR1 and CDR2 sequences are LGHNA and YNFKEQ. The CDR3 runs 15 residues. The CDR3 is CASSQVGTLDNEQFF.

The chain combines TRBV4-3 with TRBJ1-4. The CDR3 has 15 residues. From germline, CDR1 is LGHNA and CDR2 YSLEER. CDR3 residues: CASSLRVSLGEKLFF.

This rearrangement joins TRBV5-1 to TRBJ2-7; the D call of TRBD1 rests on TCRdb alone, since no DNA is present to check it. The CDR3 length is 15 residues. The V gene's germline CDR1 is SGHRS and CDR2 YFSETQ. The CDR3 here is CASSLVSSPSYEQYF.

The rearrangement uses TRBV20-1 and TRBJ1-1. Germline-derived CDR1 and CDR2 are DFQATT and SNEGSKA (reference sequence). The CDR3 runs to 12 residues. CDR3 in amino acids: CSATQDGFEAFF.

The chain combines TRBV11-2 with TRBJ2-6; the D call from TCRdb, TRBD1, cannot be confirmed without DNA. Germline V gives CDR1 SGHAT, CDR2 FQNNGV. The CDR3 sequence is 17 residues long. CDR3 sequence: CASSSTGTFSGANVLTF.

The J gene is TRBJ2-7, the V gene TRBV19. This CDR3 is 16 amino acids long. Germline assignment: CDR1 LNHDA and CDR2 SQIVND (reference sequence). CDR3 sequence reads: CASSIGAGLSSYEQYF.